Sequencing of this T cell receptor beta chain was carried out in a study of cytomegalovirus exposure and HLA in healthy donors. Study-level information: Assignment to the Caucasian-associated ancestry cluster applied to approximately 80% of the approximately 400 genotyped donors. Study results and limitations: Follow-up analysis later connected one missense variant in DCLRE1C with trimming of TCR beta V- and J-genes.

The PCR used 60 Vbeta and 13 Jbeta primers. Libraries were prepared by immunoSEQ multiplex PCR; TCRdb keeps only in-frame clonotypes and omits some of them. The profile shows 100,000 or so clones, more than 65% of them singletons. Healthy people donating bone marrow made up the donors. Note on this clone: The antigen is unknown.

The CDR3 has 17 residues. The sample consisted of PBMCs. The TCR was taken from a woman aged 50 to 60 in good health and CMV-seropositive. The genes are TRBV21-1 and TRBJ1-1. TRBV21-1 is designated a pseudogene. The CDR3 reads CASSKAAGGDKNTEAFF. The CDR3 DNA reads as TGTGCCAGCAGCAAAGCCGCGGGGGGGGACAAGAACACTGAAGCTTTCTTT.